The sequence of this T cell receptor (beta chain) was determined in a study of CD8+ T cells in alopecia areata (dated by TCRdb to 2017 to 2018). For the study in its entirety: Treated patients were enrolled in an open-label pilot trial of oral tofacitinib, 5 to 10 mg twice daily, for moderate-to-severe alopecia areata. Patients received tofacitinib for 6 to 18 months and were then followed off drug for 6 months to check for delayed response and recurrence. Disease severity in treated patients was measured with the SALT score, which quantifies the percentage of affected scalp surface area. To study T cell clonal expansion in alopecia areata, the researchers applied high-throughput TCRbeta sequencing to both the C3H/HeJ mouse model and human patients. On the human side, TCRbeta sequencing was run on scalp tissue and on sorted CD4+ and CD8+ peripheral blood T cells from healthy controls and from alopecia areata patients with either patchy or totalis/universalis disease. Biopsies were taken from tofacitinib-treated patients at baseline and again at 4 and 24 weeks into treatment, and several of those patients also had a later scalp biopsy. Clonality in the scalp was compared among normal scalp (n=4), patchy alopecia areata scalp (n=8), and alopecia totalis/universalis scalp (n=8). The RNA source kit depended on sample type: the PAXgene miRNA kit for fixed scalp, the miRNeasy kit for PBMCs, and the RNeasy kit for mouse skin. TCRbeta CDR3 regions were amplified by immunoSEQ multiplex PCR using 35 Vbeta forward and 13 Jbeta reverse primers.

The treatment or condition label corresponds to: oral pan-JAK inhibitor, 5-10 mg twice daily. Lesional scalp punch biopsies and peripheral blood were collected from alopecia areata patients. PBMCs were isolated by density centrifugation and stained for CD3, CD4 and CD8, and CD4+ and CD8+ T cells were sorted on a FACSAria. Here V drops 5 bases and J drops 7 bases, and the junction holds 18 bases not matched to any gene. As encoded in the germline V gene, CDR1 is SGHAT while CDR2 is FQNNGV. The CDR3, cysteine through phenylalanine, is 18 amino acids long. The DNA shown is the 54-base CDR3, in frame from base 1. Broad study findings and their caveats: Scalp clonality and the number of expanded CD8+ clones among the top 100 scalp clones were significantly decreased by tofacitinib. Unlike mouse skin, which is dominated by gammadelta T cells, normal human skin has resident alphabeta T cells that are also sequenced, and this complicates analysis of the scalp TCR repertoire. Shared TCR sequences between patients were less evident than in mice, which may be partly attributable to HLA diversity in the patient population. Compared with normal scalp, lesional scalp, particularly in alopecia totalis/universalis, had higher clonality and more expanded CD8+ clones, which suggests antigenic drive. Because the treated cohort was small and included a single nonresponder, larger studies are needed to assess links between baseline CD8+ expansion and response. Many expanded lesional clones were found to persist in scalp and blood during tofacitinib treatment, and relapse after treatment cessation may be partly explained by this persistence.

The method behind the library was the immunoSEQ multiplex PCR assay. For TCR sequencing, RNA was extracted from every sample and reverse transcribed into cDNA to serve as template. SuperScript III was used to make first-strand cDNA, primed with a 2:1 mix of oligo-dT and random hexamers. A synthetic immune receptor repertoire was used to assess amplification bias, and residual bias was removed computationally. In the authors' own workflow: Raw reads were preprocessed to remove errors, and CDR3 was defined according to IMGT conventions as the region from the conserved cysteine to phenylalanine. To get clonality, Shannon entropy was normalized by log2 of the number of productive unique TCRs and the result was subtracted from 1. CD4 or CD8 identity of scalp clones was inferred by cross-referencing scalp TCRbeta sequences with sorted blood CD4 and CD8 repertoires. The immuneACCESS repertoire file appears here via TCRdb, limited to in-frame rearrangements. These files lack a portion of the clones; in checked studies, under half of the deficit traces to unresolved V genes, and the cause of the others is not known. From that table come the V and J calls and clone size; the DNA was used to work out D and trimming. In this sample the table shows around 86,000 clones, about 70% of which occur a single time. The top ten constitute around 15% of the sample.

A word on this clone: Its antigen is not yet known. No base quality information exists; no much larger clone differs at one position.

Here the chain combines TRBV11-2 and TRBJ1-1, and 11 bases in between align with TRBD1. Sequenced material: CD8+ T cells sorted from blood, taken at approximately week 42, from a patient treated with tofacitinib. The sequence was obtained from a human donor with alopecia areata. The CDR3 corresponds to CASSLLFSPGTGGIEAFF. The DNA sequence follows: TGTGCCAGCAGCCTGTTATTTTCCCCCGGGACAGGGGGTATTGAAGCTTTCTTT. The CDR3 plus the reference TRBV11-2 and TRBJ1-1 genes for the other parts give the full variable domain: EAGVAQSPRYKIIEKRQSVAFWCNPISGHATLYWYQQILGQGPKLLIQFQNNGVVDDSQLPKDRFSAERLKGVDSTLKIQPAKLEDSAVYLCASSLLFSPGTGGIEAFFGQGTRLTVV.